Listed here are 27 T cell receptor beta chains from one sample, sequenced in a study of T cell changes during pregnancy in multiple sclerosis. Clones were read by immunoSEQ multiplex PCR, and TCRdb kept only the in-frame ones, dropping some. Altogether about 110,000 clones are present, 92% being singletons, with the ten largest covering roughly 0.82%. This specimen consisted of peripheral blood, obtained in the third trimester of pregnancy. All receptors come from a female donor in good health, enrolled as a control in a pregnancy study.

V is TRBV15 and J is TRBJ1-1; 7 positions match TRBD1. Germline CDR1 and CDR2: LNHNV and YYDKDF (reference sequence). J lost 5 bases, V lost 3 bases, and 6 bases had no gene match. This CDR3 is 14 amino acids long. The CDR3 sequence is CATSSTTGVTEAFF. The CDR3 nucleotides are TGTGCCACCAGCAGCACTACAGGGGTGACTGAAGCTTTCTTT.

V is TRBV27 and J is TRBJ2-3; weak D call: TRBD2 (5 bases). CDR1 is MNHEY and CDR2 is SMNVEV in the germline V gene (reference sequence). V gave up 6 bases and J gave up 3 bases, with 16 bases separating them. The CDR3 length is 15 residues. The CDR3, as DNA: TGTGCCAGCAGCGACGGGGTAGAAAATACAGATACGCAGTATTTT. The encoded protein is CASSDGVENTDTQYF.

This chain uses TRBV6-6 with TRBJ1-1; maybe TRBD1 (5 bases). CDR1 is MNHNY and CDR2 is SVGAGI in the germline V gene (reference sequence). V lost 4 bases and J 1 base, leaving 10 bases between the germline ends. This CDR3 is built from 14 residues. CDR3 nucleotide sequence: TGTGCCAGCAGTTCCGGACAACGGAACACTGAAGCTTTCTTT. It encodes CASSSGQRNTEAFF.

In this sample, this clone turned up a few times. The CDR3 nucleotides read TGTGCCACCAGCAGAGATTCCACTCACTCTGGAAACACCATATATTTT. Translation gives CATSRDSTHSGNTIYF. The chain uses TRBV15 and TRBJ1-3; D gene uncertain. The CDR3 covers 16 residues. Trimming took off 0 bases at V and 0 bases at J, with 9 bases between the two ends. Germline V gene data show CDR1 as LNHNV and CDR2 as YYDKDF (reference sequence).

This clone was observed once. The chain recombines TRBV7-2 with TRBJ1-5; 7 nucleotides agree with TRBD1. V shed 0 bases and J 3 bases; nucleotides not matched to a gene: 5. The CDR3 is made up of 16 amino acids. CDR1 is SGHTA, CDR2 FQGNSA, per germline. The CDR3: CASSLATGRNNQPQHF. The CDR3 region has the DNA TGTGCCAGCAGCTTAGCGACAGGGAGGAACAATCAGCCCCAGCATTTT.

This clone occurred once. CDR3 in DNA: TGTGCCAGCAGCTCCCTTGTAGGGGTCGGTGAGCAGTTCTTC. Amino acid sequence: CASSSLVGVGEQFF. This chain joins TRBV7-3 and TRBJ2-1; a possible D gene is TRBD1 (5 bases). With 4 bases removed from V and 9 bases from J, the gap between germline ends came to 16 bases. There are 14 residues in the CDR3. The germline CDR1 and CDR2 sequences are SGHTA and FQGTGA.

The chain carries TRBV6-5 and TRBJ1-1; 9 nucleotides match TRBD1. Germline trimming cut 4 bases from V and 7 bases from J; bases unmatched to any gene: 4. Germline lookup yields CDR1 MNHEY and CDR2 SVGAGI. The length of the CDR3 is 13 residues. CDR3 DNA: TGTGCCAGCAGTTCCCCGGGACAGGGTGAAGCTTTCTTT. Its protein is CASSSPGQGEAFF.

This clone is a singleton in its sample. This same CDR3 is encoded by further DNA sequences in the sample. The chain has TRBV9 and TRBJ2-2; 8 bases are shared with TRBD1. This CDR3 has 16 residues. CDR1 SGDLS and CDR2 YYNGEE come from the germline V gene. Trimming cost V 2 bases and J 2 bases; bases outside gene matches: 5. CDR3 sequence: CASSVGTGGNTGELFF. The CDR3 nucleotides are TGTGCCAGCAGCGTCGGTACAGGGGGAAACACCGGGGAGCTGTTTTTT.

The chain has TRBV6-5 and TRBJ2-7, with D possibly TRBD2 on 5 matching bases. V lost 6 bases, J lost 8 bases, and 11 bases lay in between. The length of the CDR3 is 11 residues. Germline loops: CDR1 MNHEY, CDR2 SVGAGI. This CDR3 reads CASSPGGKQYF. The CDR3 DNA sequence: TGTGCCAGCAGCCCCGGAGGTAAGCAGTACTTC.

The V gene is TRBV14, the J gene TRBJ1-4; unclear D gene. Deletions cut 4 bases from V and 6 bases from J, with 9 bases between. The CDR3 is 13 residues long. Germline values: CDR1 SGHDN, CDR2 FVKESK. CDR3 DNA: TGTGCCAGCAGCCCTCGCGCGGATGAAAAACTGTTTTTT. This gives the protein CASSPRADEKLFF.

The gene calls are TRBV19 and TRBJ1-5, with D perhaps TRBD1 (5 bases). Germline lookup yields CDR1 LNHDA and CDR2 SQIVND (reference sequence). The CDR3 has 14 residues. Trimming stripped 7 bases from V and 4 bases from J, with 14 bases between. The CDR3 DNA reads as TGTGCCAGTAATTCAGGAGGGGATAATCAGCCCCAGCATTTT. Its protein product is CASNSGGDNQPQHF.

The chain uses TRBV7-2 and TRBJ2-3; D uncertain. The germline gives CDR1 SGHTA, CDR2 FQGNSA. This CDR3 has 15 amino acids. Trimming pared 2 bases from V and 1 base from J, leaving 10 bases between. Here the CDR3 DNA reads TGTGCCAGCAGCTTAATGTATTCGGGCACAGATACGCAGTATTTT. Protein: CASSLMYSGTDTQYF.

The genes are TRBV7-3 and TRBJ2-1, with 11 bases matching TRBD2. The ends lost 5 bases at V and 4 bases at J; junction bases unmatched: 10. The CDR3 contains 17 residues. Germline CDR1 SGHTA, CDR2 FQGTGA. The CDR3: CASSVNPGTSGYNEQFF. In nucleotides, the CDR3 is TGTGCCAGCAGCGTCAATCCCGGGACTAGCGGATACAATGAGCAGTTCTTC. The complete variable domain, with remaining parts taken from reference TRBV7-3 and TRBJ2-1, reads GAGVSQTPSNKVTEKGKYVELRCDPISGHTALYWYRQSLGQGPEFLIYFQGTGAADDSGLPNDRFFAVRPEGSVSTLKIQRTERGDSAVYLCASSVNPGTSGYNEQFFGPGTRLTVL.

The table lists this clone with a count of one. V is TRBV7-8 and J is TRBJ2-3, with 10 bases identical to TRBD2. Trimming took 2 bases from V and 1 from J; bases not matched to a gene: 3. The CDR3 sequence is 16 residues long. From germline, CDR1 is SGHVS and CDR2 FQNEAQ. The CDR3 DNA reads TGTGCCAGCAGCTTACAAGCGGGGGGGGGCACAGATACGCAGTATTTT. Protein: CASSLQAGGGTDTQYF.

The genes are TRBV4-1 and TRBJ2-7; D is undetermined. CDR3 length equals 15 residues. V lost 0 bases and J 5 bases, leaving 14 bases between the germline ends. Germline V lookup: CDR1 MGHRA, CDR2 YSYEKL. CDR3 DNA: TGCGCCAGCAGCCAAGATTTCAGTACCAGAAACGAGCAGTACTTC. Protein sequence: CASSQDFSTRNEQYF.

The chain combines TRBV6-6 with TRBJ1-2; D may be TRBD1 (6 bases). V was trimmed by 5 bases and J by 3 bases, leaving 13 bases between them. The CDR3 is 14 amino acids. Germline V gene data show CDR1 as MNHNY and CDR2 as SVGAGI (reference sequence). In DNA, the CDR3 is TGTGCCAGCAGTCGGCAGGACAGTGACTATGGCTACACCTTC. It codes for CASSRQDSDYGYTF.

V and J are TRBV4-1 and TRBJ1-1; D call uncertain. Germline CDR1 is MGHRA and CDR2 is YSYEKL. V lost 8 bases and J lost 0, with 13 bases in between. This CDR3 spans 14 amino acids. The CDR3 DNA reads TGCGCCAGCCGGCGGGCCGTGGTGAACACTGAAGCTTTCTTT. It encodes CASRRAVVNTEAFF.

The rearrangement uses TRBV2 and TRBJ1-6; D not resolved. This CDR3 comprises 14 residues. Germline CDR1 is SNHLY and CDR2 is FYNNEI. V lost 4 bases and J lost 8, with 12 bases in between. The CDR3, as DNA: TGTGCCAGCAGTGGACGTCAAGGAGATTCACCCCTCCACTTT. It is translated as CASSGRQGDSPLHF.

About this clone itself: The sample has other DNA sequences that encode this CDR3 too. V usage is TRBV19 and J usage is TRBJ1-5; D is uncertain. This CDR3 contains 15 residues. Between the trimmed V and J ends, which lost 1 base and 0 bases, there was a span of 7 bases. Per germline, CDR1 LNHDA and CDR2 SQIVND (reference sequence). CDR3 in DNA: TGTGCCAGTAGTATAGGGGCCTATAGCAATCAGCCCCAGCATTTT. Amino acids: CASSIGAYSNQPQHF.

The chain joins TRBV11-2 to TRBJ2-7; no reliable D call. The CDR3 totals 11 residues. V gave up 4 bases and J gave up 4 bases, with 5 bases separating them. The germline V gene encodes CDR1 SGHAT and CDR2 FQNNGV. CDR3 amino acids: CASSSAYEQYF. The CDR3 DNA sequence: TGTGCCAGCAGCTCCGCGTACGAGCAGTACTTC. Variable domain in full (rest from reference TRBV11-2 and TRBJ2-7): EAGVAQSPRYKIIEKRQSVAFWCNPISGHATLYWYQQILGQGPKLLIQFQNNGVVDDSQLPKDRFSAERLKGVDSTLKIQPAKLEDSAVYLCASSSAYEQYFGPGTRLTVT.

The CDR3 spells CASSFGQGNTEAFF. CDR3 sequence (DNA): TGTGCCAGCAGTTTTGGACAGGGAAACACTGAAGCTTTCTTT. The rearrangement links TRBV27 to TRBJ1-1; 8 bases map to TRBD1. Germline V CDR1 and CDR2: MNHEY, SMNVEV (reference sequence). J gave up 2 bases and V 3 bases, and 2 bases lay outside the gene matches. This CDR3 is built from 14 residues.

This chain connects TRBV14 to TRBJ1-2; D perhaps matches TRBD1 (5 bases). The germline gives CDR1 SGHDN, CDR2 FVKESK. The V and J ends lost 4 bases and 6 bases respectively, with 15 bases between them. The CDR3 extends over 14 amino acids. The CDR3 nucleotides read TGTGCCAGCAGCCCCCCTGTGGGGCTTAATGGCTACACCTTC. Protein product: CASSPPVGLNGYTF.

The chain is built from TRBV4-1 and TRBJ2-3, with 8 bases aligning to TRBD2. The ends lost 3 bases at V and 4 bases at J; junction bases unmatched: 15. The germline V gene encodes CDR1 MGHRA and CDR2 YSYEKL. The CDR3 totals 18 residues. The CDR3 sequence is CASSQRGSGAGAADTQYF. The CDR3 DNA reads as TGCGCCAGCAGCCAGAGGGGTTCTGGAGCGGGGGCCGCAGATACGCAGTATTTT.

This clone was observed a single time. The chain couples TRBV7-2 to TRBJ1-1, with a weak D call TRBD1 (5 bases). V dropped 0 bases and J dropped 7 bases, with 12 bases sitting between them. The length of the CDR3 is 14 residues. CDR1 is SGHTA, CDR2 FQGNSA, per germline. CDR3 loop: CASSLAGGEIEAFF. As DNA, the CDR3 is TGTGCCAGCAGCTTAGCGGGAGGGGAAATTGAAGCTTTCTTT.

The chain links TRBV9 to TRBJ1-4; a possible D gene is TRBD1 (6 bases). V dropped 2 bases and J dropped 7 bases, with 15 bases sitting between them. The CDR3 runs to 15 residues. CDR1 is SGDLS, CDR2 YYNGEE, per germline. This CDR3 is CASSVTGRDVEKLFF. The CDR3 region has the DNA TGTGCCAGCAGCGTTACAGGGCGTGACGTTGAAAAACTGTTTTTT.

V is TRBV19 and J is TRBJ1-6, with 9 bases fitting TRBD1. Losses at the gene ends were 7 bases for V and 6 bases for J; bases not matched to a gene: 7. Germline assignment: CDR1 LNHDA and CDR2 SQIVND (reference sequence). CDR3 length equals 15 residues. The CDR3 here is CASTDGTGINSPLHF. The CDR3 DNA is TGTGCCAGTACAGACGGGACAGGGATTAATTCACCCCTCCACTTT.

The CDR3 protein is CASSGQTGSNSPLHF. CDR3 in DNA: TGTGCCAGCAGTGGGCAGACCGGGAGTAATTCACCCCTCCACTTT. The V and J genes are TRBV2 and TRBJ1-6; D remains ambiguous. CDR3 length equals 15 residues. Germline-derived CDR1 and CDR2 are SNHLY and FYNNEI. V was clipped by 4 bases and J by 6 bases, with 13 bases between them.